The clone carrying this TCR beta chain has a handful of counts. The antigen remains unidentified. Germline values: CDR1 LNHDA, CDR2 SQIVND (reference sequence). The CDR3 spans 13 residues. V lost 3 bases and J lost 1, with 6 bases in between. Using immunoSEQ multiplex PCR, the repertoire was profiled, and TCRdb retains in-frame clones only, with some absent. The sample lists 70,000 or so clones, around nine tenths seen once, with about 8% in the top ten. These data originate in a study of T cell responses to AZD1222 COVID-19 vaccine. On the study more broadly: Analyses pooled second doses at about 4 or about 12 weeks.

Study-wide points: White British donors predominated, females outnumbered males, and clonal diversity was possibly underestimated. Nearly half of spike-specific TCRs reportedly target variant regions that are unmutated in the B.1.351 and B.1.1.7 variants. Repertoire sampling occurred only after the peak T cell response.

The sequence was collected from an adult in good health. The chain has TRBV19 and TRBJ1-1; D gene ambiguous. This sample comprised peripheral blood, obtained on day 0 of AZD1222 vaccination. CDR3 DNA sequence: TGTGCCAGTAGTATGAGAGAGAACACTGAAGCTTTCTTT. Protein: CASSMRENTEAFF.